Listed here are 15 T cell receptor beta chains from one sample, sequenced in a study of shared clonotypes between healthy human individuals. Measured with immunoSEQ multiplex PCR; TCRdb has only the in-frame clones, and not every one. The sample has over 850,000 clones, approximately 80% seen once. Sequencing input: memory CD4+ T cells from PBMCs. Subset given: CD45RA-negative fraction. Source of these receptors: a man in his late teens or twenties in good health. Some clones in this sample may be carry-over from other donors' samples.

To note about this clone: Other DNA sequences in this sample translate to the same CDR3. The chain couples TRBV5-1 to TRBJ2-2; 7 bases match TRBD2. V lost 0 bases and J lost 2; bases outside the gene matches: 1. The germline gives CDR1 SGHRS, CDR2 YFSETQ. This CDR3 has 15 residues. CDR3 bases: TGCGCCAGCAGCTTGGCGGGGGGTAACACCGGGGAGCTGTTTTTT. Translation gives CASSLAGGNTGELFF.

The chain carries TRBV15 and TRBJ2-3, with D unclear. From germline, CDR1 is LNHNV and CDR2 YYDKDF (reference sequence). V lost 1 base to trimming and J lost 6 bases, with 8 bases between them. The CDR3 is made up of 13 amino acids. CDR3 sequence reads: CATSRGVSDTQYF. In nucleotides, the CDR3 is TGTGCCACCAGCAGAGGGGTATCCGATACGCAGTATTTT.

This clone was seen more than once but under ten times. This chain joins TRBV7-2 and TRBJ2-7, with no clear D. The CDR3 runs to 13 residues. V was clipped by 2 bases and J by 4 bases, with 9 bases between them. CDR1 is SGHTA and CDR2 is FQGNSA in the germline V gene. Here the CDR3 DNA reads TGTGCCAGCAGCTTAAGGTATGGATACGAGCAGTACTTC. Its translation is CASSLRYGYEQYF.

The V gene is TRBV18, the J gene TRBJ2-7, with D possibly being TRBD1 (6 bases). CDR1 is KGHSH, CDR2 LQKENI, per germline. The CDR3 has 14 amino acids. V lost 3 bases and J 1 base, leaving 10 bases between the germline ends. The CDR3 nucleotides read TGTGCCAGCTCACCCACAGGGAGATCCTACGAGCAGTACTTC. Protein: CASSPTGRSYEQYF.

The V and J genes are TRBV27 and TRBJ2-3, with D perhaps TRBD2 (6 bases). Per the germline V gene, CDR1 is MNHEY and CDR2 is SMNVEV (reference sequence). This CDR3 region has 12 residues. The V end was cut by 11 bases, the J end by 2 bases, with 11 bases between. The CDR3 DNA sequence: TGTGCCGCGGGAATCGCCACAGATACGCAGTATTTT. Its protein product is CAAGIATDTQYF.

The gene calls are TRBV10-2 and TRBJ1-2, with D possibly matching TRBD1 (6 bases). Trimming left V 7 bases short and J 3 bases short, with 15 bases between. Germline assignment: CDR1 WSHSY and CDR2 SAAADI. This CDR3 comprises 14 residues. CDR3 DNA sequence: TGCGCCAGCAACCCCCAGGGGATCGACTATGGCTACACCTTC. Its translation: CASNPQGIDYGYTF.

About this clone: The sample carries other DNA sequences with the same CDR3. This rearrangement joins TRBV11-2 to TRBJ2-3; 7 bases align to TRBD2. The CDR3 has 14 amino acids. V was clipped by 2 bases and J by 1 base; unmatched bases: 0. Germline CDR1 is SGHAT and CDR2 is FQNNGV. The CDR3 region has the DNA TGTGCCAGCAGCTTAACTAGCGGCACAGATACGCAGTATTTT. It codes for CASSLTSGTDTQYF.

The sample holds one count of this clone. CDR3 DNA sequence: TGTGCCAGCAGCCAAACTCATGGGGGACAGTATATTTCCTACGAGCAGTACTTC. This translates into CASSQTHGGQYISYEQYF. The chain recombines TRBV2 with TRBJ2-7, with 7 bases aligning to TRBD1. CDR1 and CDR2 (germline): SNHLY, FYNNEI. The V segment lost 6 bases and the J segment 1 base; nucleotides outside the gene matches: 18. The CDR3 consists of 18 residues.

The chain couples TRBV18 to TRBJ2-7; weak D call: TRBD1 (6 bases). V was cut by 1 base and J by 5 bases, with 21 bases left in between. The germline CDR1 and CDR2 sequences are KGHSH and LQKENI. The CDR3 spans 17 residues. This CDR3 is CASSPLPPTGPYDEQYF. CDR3 DNA sequence: TGTGCCAGCTCACCACTACCTCCGACAGGCCCTTACGACGAGCAGTACTTC.

The CDR3: CASGQGFNEQFF. The CDR3 nucleotides are TGTGCCAGCGGACAGGGGTTCAATGAGCAGTTCTTC. This chain joins TRBV28 and TRBJ2-1; 9 bases match TRBD1. Germline CDR1 reads MDHEN; CDR2 reads SYDVKM. With V trimmed by 8 bases and J by 6 bases, 2 bases remained unmatched. The CDR3 totals 12 residues.

This clone has just a few counts. The rearrangement joins TRBV18 to TRBJ2-3; TRBD1 aligns across 7 bases. The trim removed 3 bases at V and 1 base at J, leaving 7 bases unmatched. CDR1 KGHSH and CDR2 LQKENI come from the germline V gene. The CDR3 sequence is 16 residues long. The CDR3 DNA reads as TGTGCCAGCTCACCGAGACAGGGTCGTGGCACAGATACGCAGTATTTT. Amino acid sequence: CASSPRQGRGTDTQYF.

The genes are TRBV19 and TRBJ2-2; no definite D call. The CDR3 sequence is 14 residues long. In germline, CDR1 is LNHDA, CDR2 SQIVND (reference sequence). Trimming shortened V by 7 bases and J by 1 base, and 10 bases separated the two germline ends. The CDR3 sequence: CASILRRNTGELFF. In DNA form, the CDR3 reads TGTGCCAGTATCCTACGGCGGAACACCGGGGAGCTGTTTTTT.

The count of this clone is one. V and J are TRBV5-1 and TRBJ1-2; D might be TRBD1 (5 bases). The CDR3 consists of 13 residues. Trimming shortened V by 2 bases and J by 4 bases, and 9 bases separated the two germline ends. Germline V gene lookup returns CDR1 SGHRS and CDR2 YFSETQ. For the CDR3, the DNA is TGCGCCAGCAGCTTTACTGACAGCTATGGCTACACCTTC. It specifies CASSFTDSYGYTF.

On this clone: The same CDR3 arises from other DNA sequences in this sample as well. J is TRBJ1-2 and V is TRBV14; D is unclear. Trimming stripped 1 base from V and 2 bases from J, with 2 bases between. Germline CDR1 and CDR2: SGHDN and FVKESK. The CDR3 extends over 12 amino acids. CDR3 loop: CASSQANYGYTF. CDR3 coding DNA: TGTGCCAGCAGCCAAGCCAACTATGGCTACACCTTC.

The chain has TRBV7-9 and TRBJ2-3, with D perhaps matching TRBD2 (6 bases). Trimming pared 4 bases from V and 2 bases from J, leaving 22 bases between. Germline lookup yields CDR1 SEHNR and CDR2 FQNEAQ (reference sequence). The CDR3 length is 18 residues. CDR3 protein: CASSSGGRLRKFTDTQYF. For the CDR3, the DNA is TGTGCCAGCAGCTCAGGAGGGCGACTCCGAAAATTCACAGATACGCAGTATTTT.